This entry is about one T cell receptor (beta chain). The CDR3 extends over 14 amino acids. Germline CDR1 reads LGHNA; CDR2 reads YSLEER. V gave up 0 bases and J gave up 3 bases; unmatched junction bases: 2. Clones were sequenced by immunoSEQ multiplex PCR, and TCRdb holds only the in-frame ones, with some missing. Of about 50,000 clones listed, roughly 90% were seen once; the top ten hold 15%. The entry originates in a study of Tregs in tolerant kidney transplant recipients. Related graft donors supplied nonmyeloablative bone marrow transplants, and mixed chimerism was transient. This material consisted of CD8+ T cells from blood (PBMCs), taken 12 months after the transplant. V and J are TRBV4-3 and TRBJ2-7; TRBD1 matches at 7 bases. The receptor was isolated from a human patient who received a combined kidney and bone marrow transplant. These T cells may partly come from the graft donor. This CDR3 is CASSQDWTGYEQYF. The CDR3 nucleotides read TGCGCCAGCAGCCAAGATTGGACAGGCTACGAGCAGTACTTC.